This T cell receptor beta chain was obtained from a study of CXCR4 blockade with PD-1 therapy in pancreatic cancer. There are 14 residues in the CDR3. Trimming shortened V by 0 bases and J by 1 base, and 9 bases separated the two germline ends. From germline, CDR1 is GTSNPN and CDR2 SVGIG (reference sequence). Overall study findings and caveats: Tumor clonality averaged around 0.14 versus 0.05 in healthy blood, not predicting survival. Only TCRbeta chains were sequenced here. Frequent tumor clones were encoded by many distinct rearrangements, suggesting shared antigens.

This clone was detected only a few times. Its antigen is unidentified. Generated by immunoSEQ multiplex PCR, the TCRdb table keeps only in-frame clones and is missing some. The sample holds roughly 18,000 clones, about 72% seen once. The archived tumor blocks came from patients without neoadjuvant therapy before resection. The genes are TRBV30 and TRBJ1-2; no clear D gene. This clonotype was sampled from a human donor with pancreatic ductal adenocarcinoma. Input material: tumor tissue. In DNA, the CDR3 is TGTGCCTGGAGTGTACGCACCTATAACTATGGCTACACCTTC. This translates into CAWSVRTYNYGYTF.